The 25 T cell receptor beta chains in this list originate from one sample, sequenced in a study of blood T cell repertoires in COVID-19. The protocol was immunoSEQ multiplex PCR, while the TCRdb copy is restricted to in-frame clones and leaves out a portion. The sample has 200,000 to 250,000 clones, roughly 84% seen once. Sequencing input: peripheral blood. The receptors were sampled from a young woman who had recovered from COVID-19.

V usage is TRBV19 and J usage is TRBJ2-7; possible D gene TRBD2, 5 bases. The length of the CDR3 is 13 residues. V was clipped by 4 bases and J by 2 bases, with 9 bases between them. Per the germline V gene, CDR1 is LNHDA and CDR2 is SQIVND (reference sequence). The CDR3 loop is CASSSVGAYEQYF. The CDR3 DNA follows: TGTGCCAGTAGTAGCGTGGGAGCCTACGAGCAGTACTTC.

This clone occurred a few times. The genes are TRBV5-5 and TRBJ1-1; D not certain. This CDR3 is 14 amino acids long. Germline CDR1 and CDR2: SGHKS and YYEKEE (reference sequence). V lost 2 bases to trimming and J lost 0 bases, with 8 bases between them. This CDR3 is CASSLGLMNTEAFF. The CDR3 coding sequence is TGTGCCAGCAGCTTAGGACTAATGAACACTGAAGCTTTCTTT.

The V gene is TRBV6-5, the J gene TRBJ2-1; no clear D gene. V gave up 4 bases and J gave up 5 bases, with 9 bases separating them. The CDR3 totals 13 residues. From germline, CDR1 is MNHEY and CDR2 SVGAGI. In nucleotides, the CDR3 is TGTGCCAGCAGTTCCCCTAGTAACAATGAGCAGTTCTTC. Encoded protein: CASSSPSNNEQFF.

This clone came up a few times. The chain is built from TRBV27 and TRBJ2-5, with a weak D call TRBD1 (5 bases). The germline V and J ends were trimmed by 0 bases and 5 bases, with 13 bases remaining between them. CDR1 and CDR2 (germline): MNHEY, SMNVEV (reference sequence). The CDR3 has 15 amino acids. Here the CDR3 DNA reads TGTGCCAGCAGTTTATCAAGGGCAGGGATGGAGACCCAGTACTTC. This gives the protein CASSLSRAGMETQYF.

The J gene is TRBJ2-7, the V gene TRBV30; 8 nucleotides align to TRBD1. The CDR3 is 15 residues long. Trimming removed 2 bases from V and 0 bases from J; junction bases left unmatched: 6. CDR1 and CDR2 from the germline V gene are GTSNPN and SVGIG (reference sequence). The CDR3, as DNA: TGTGCCTGGAGTTACACAGGGGGGAGCTCCTACGAGCAGTACTTC. Its translation: CAWSYTGGSSYEQYF.

The V call is TRBV2, the J call TRBJ2-7, with a weak D call TRBD2 (7 bases). Germline V gene data show CDR1 as SNHLY and CDR2 as FYNNEI. The germline V and J ends were trimmed by 2 bases and 7 bases, with 18 bases remaining between them. The CDR3 runs to 15 residues. CDR3 bases: TGTGCCAGCAGTGAAAGTCTACGAAGGGGGGGAGAGCAGTACTTC. Translated: CASSESLRRGGEQYF.

In regard to this clone: At the DNA level, this CDR3 is encoded by other sequences in the same sample as well. This rearrangement joins TRBV24-1 to TRBJ2-7; 9 bases are shared with TRBD1. CDR1 is KGHDR, CDR2 SFDVKD, per germline. The CDR3 has 14 amino acids. The J segment lost 3 bases and the V segment lost 4 bases, leaving 3 bases of the junction unmatched. CDR3 sequence (DNA): TGTGCCACCAGTGAATCGGGACAGGGCTACGAGCAGTACTTC. It codes for CATSESGQGYEQYF.

J is TRBJ2-7 and V is TRBV19; 7 positions agree with TRBD1. The junction had 4 bases not matched to a gene; V was cut back by 3 bases and J by 5 bases. CDR1 is LNHDA, CDR2 SQIVND, per germline (reference sequence). CDR3 length: 13 amino acids. This CDR3 reads CASSMTGRNEQYF. As DNA, the CDR3 is TGTGCCAGTAGTATGACAGGGCGCAACGAGCAGTACTTC.

V usage is TRBV2 and J usage is TRBJ2-3; 9 bases match TRBD1. CDR1 is SNHLY and CDR2 is FYNNEI in the germline V gene. J gave up 4 bases and V 6 bases, and 5 bases lay outside the gene matches. The CDR3 has 14 amino acids. For the CDR3, the DNA is TGTGCCAGCAGCCCGGACAGGGGACCAGATACGCAGTATTTT. Translated, it gives CASSPDRGPDTQYF.

The chain recombines TRBV20-1 with TRBJ2-7; a weak D match, TRBD1 (5 bases). The CDR3 has 11 amino acids. Germline lookup yields CDR1 DFQATT and CDR2 SNEGSKA (reference sequence). CDR3 DNA: TGCACTCCCCGGGCAGGGTCCGAGCAGTACTTC. The encoded protein is CTPRAGSEQYF.

The chain carries TRBV6-1 and TRBJ2-5; D might be TRBD2 (5 bases). The CDR3 is made up of 14 amino acids. V dropped 2 bases and J dropped 4 bases, with 11 bases sitting between them. Per the germline V gene, CDR1 is MNHNS and CDR2 is SASEGT. The CDR3 DNA is TGTGCCAGCAGTGAACCCGGGGTACGAGAGACCCAGTACTTC. Protein: CASSEPGVRETQYF.

This chain joins TRBV10-2 and TRBJ2-7; 8 nucleotides agree with TRBD1. The V gene end was trimmed by 8 bases and the J gene end by 2 bases; junction bases not matched to a gene: 8. CDR1 and CDR2 from the germline V gene are WSHSY and SAAADI. The CDR3 sequence is 14 residues long. The CDR3 DNA reads TGCGCCAGCTATGACGGACAGGGCCCCTACGAGCAGTACTTC. Translation: CASYDGQGPYEQYF.

The rearrangement joins TRBV7-8 to TRBJ1-5; TRBD1 aligns across 7 bases. This CDR3 is built from 14 residues. After removal of 5 bases from V and 7 bases from J, the junction contained 8 bases not matched to a gene. Germline-derived CDR1 and CDR2 are SGHVS and FQNEAQ. The CDR3 nucleotides are TGTGCCAGCAGCCCAGACAGGGTTGGGCAGCCCCAGCATTTT. Translating it yields CASSPDRVGQPQHF.

This clone was seen a few times. The chain is built from TRBV12-3 or TRBV12-4 and TRBJ2-7; 9 bases agree with TRBD1. This CDR3 region has 13 residues. V was pared by 6 bases and J by 3 bases, with 3 bases of the junction left unmatched. The CDR3, as DNA: TGTGCCAGCAGCTGGGACAGGGTCTACGAGCAGTACTTC. Translating it yields CASSWDRVYEQYF.

The chain's CDR3 is CSAGRGRDEKLFF. The CDR3, as DNA: TGCAGCGCCGGACGGGGTCGGGATGAAAAACTGTTTTTT. V usage is TRBV29-1 and J usage is TRBJ1-4; D is ambiguous. CDR3 size: 13 residues. V shed 7 bases and J shed 6 bases, with 15 bases lying between them. Per germline, CDR1 SQVTM and CDR2 ANQGSEA.

This chain joins TRBV9 and TRBJ2-5; 7 bases fit TRBD2. CDR1 and CDR2 from the germline V gene are SGDLS and YYNGEE. There are 15 residues in the CDR3. V dropped 1 base and J dropped 4; count of bases not matched to a gene: 7. The CDR3 coding sequence is TGTGCCAGCAGCGTATCCAGCGGGACTGGAGAGACCCAGTACTTC. It codes for CASSVSSGTGETQYF.

This clone was found many times. The chain uses TRBV4-1 and TRBJ1-3; tentatively, D is TRBD1 (5 bases). The CDR3 totals 18 residues. In germline, CDR1 is MGHRA, CDR2 YSYEKL. The germline V and J ends were trimmed by 3 bases and 0 bases, with 18 bases remaining between them. CDR3 protein: CASSQSGTGRLSGNTIYF. Here the CDR3 DNA reads TGCGCCAGCAGCCAGTCTGGTACAGGCAGGCTCTCTGGAAACACCATATATTTT.

J is TRBJ2-3 and V is TRBV28; D is possibly TRBD2 (5 bases). The V gene lost 5 bases and the J gene lost 4 bases, with 10 bases spanning the gap. CDR3 length equals 13 residues. Germline CDR1 is MDHEN and CDR2 is SYDVKM. The CDR3 DNA follows: TGTGCCAGCAGTATCACTAGACCAGATACGCAGTATTTT. Translated, it gives CASSITRPDTQYF.

The chain employs TRBV6-2 or TRBV6-3 and TRBJ1-1; possibly TRBD1 for D (5 bases). CDR1 is MNHEY, CDR2 SVGEGT, per germline. CDR3 length: 15 amino acids. V dropped 0 bases and J dropped 1 base, with 9 bases sitting between them. The CDR3 reads CASSYSSRGNTEAFF. CDR3 nucleotide sequence: TGTGCCAGCAGTTACTCGAGTAGGGGGAACACTGAAGCTTTCTTT.

V gene TRBV13 combines with J gene TRBJ2-1, with TRBD2 as a possible D gene (6 bases). Looked up from germline, CDR1 is PRHDT and CDR2 is FYEKMQ (reference sequence). The CDR3 is made up of 17 amino acids. V was clipped by 6 bases and J by 8 bases, with 26 bases between them. The chain's CDR3 is CASSLTVSAGRIDEQFF. The DNA of the CDR3 is TGTGCCAGCAGTCTTACCGTTTCGGCAGGGAGGATTGATGAGCAGTTCTTC.

The V gene is TRBV7-6, the J gene TRBJ2-7; tentatively, D is TRBD2 (7 bases). Germline V CDR1 and CDR2: SGHVS, FNYEAQ. Trimming took 0 bases from V and 4 from J, leaving 13 bases between them. This CDR3 region has 15 residues. The CDR3 coding sequence is TGTGCCAGCAGCTTAGCGGGGGGGCTAGAATACGAGCAGTACTTC. Translated, it gives CASSLAGGLEYEQYF.

The chain uses TRBV9 and TRBJ2-1; 9 bases line up with TRBD2. The germline V gene encodes CDR1 SGDLS and CDR2 YYNGEE. The CDR3 is made up of 15 amino acids. V lost 0 bases, J lost 7 bases, and 5 bases stayed unmatched. CDR3 in amino acids: CASSVAGGLANEQFF. CDR3 nucleotide sequence: TGTGCCAGCAGCGTAGCGGGGGGACTAGCAAATGAGCAGTTCTTC.

The chain has TRBV28 and TRBJ1-2, with D maybe TRBD1 (5 bases). Deletions cut 2 bases from V and 8 bases from J, with 12 bases between. The CDR3 extends over 13 amino acids. Germline-derived CDR1 and CDR2 are MDHEN and SYDVKM. The CDR3: CASSLPPGEGYTF. The CDR3 DNA is TGTGCCAGCAGTTTACCCCCGGGGGAAGGCTACACCTTC.

This clone was observed a handful of times. The rearrangement links TRBV5-8 to TRBJ1-2; 9 bases map to TRBD1. V gave up 3 bases and J gave up 6 bases; unmatched junction bases: 3. This CDR3 contains 13 residues. CDR1 and CDR2 from the germline V gene are SGHTS and YDEGEE. DNA for the CDR3: TGTGCCAGCAGCTGGGGACAGGGCAATGGCTACACCTTC. Protein sequence: CASSWGQGNGYTF. The whole variable domain, remainder taken from reference TRBV5-8 and TRBJ1-2, is EAGVTQSPTHLIKTRGQQATLRCSPISGHTSVYWYQQALGLGLQFLLWYDEGEERNRGNFPPRFSGRQFPNYSSELNVNALELEDSALYLCASSWGQGNGYTFGSGTRLTVV.

This clone has a count of ten or more. V usage is TRBV10-1 and J usage is TRBJ2-7, with 9 bases fitting TRBD1. V was pared by 2 bases and J by 2 bases, with 4 bases of the junction left unmatched. Germline assignment: CDR1 WNHNN and CDR2 SYGVQD (reference sequence). The CDR3 loop spans 15 amino acids. The CDR3 DNA is TGCGCCAGCAGTGAGGACACAGGGGGCCCCTACGAGCAGTACTTC. Its translation: CASSEDTGGPYEQYF.